These 2 T cell receptor beta chains were sequenced from one sample in a study of early stage breast cancer tumors. TCRdb's table, derived via immunoSEQ multiplex PCR, lists solely in-frame clones and lacks some. The repertoire includes some 24,000 clones, approximately 67% of them detected once, and around 9.4% sits in the top ten. Sequencing was performed on breast tumor tissue. The receptors shown here come from a person in their sixties with breast cancer.

This clone was seen a handful of times. This chain joins TRBV6-5 and TRBJ1-5, with D possibly matching TRBD1 (5 bases). With 8 bases removed from V and 7 bases from J, the gap between germline ends came to 18 bases. The CDR3 totals 14 residues. CDR1 MNHEY and CDR2 SVGAGI come from the germline V gene. The DNA for the CDR3 is TGTGCCAGCGCCGTCGGGCAGGGAGGGCAGCCCCAGCATTTT. Translated, it gives CASAVGQGGQPQHF.

This chain connects TRBV11-2 to TRBJ1-4, with TRBD1 identical over 7 bases. Germline V lookup: CDR1 SGHAT, CDR2 FQNNGV. The CDR3 has 14 amino acids. Losses at the gene ends were 5 bases for V and 4 bases for J; bases not matched to a gene: 4. CDR3 sequence: CASSPGTVNEKLFF. The CDR3 coding sequence is TGTGCCAGCAGCCCCGGGACAGTTAATGAAAAACTGTTTTTT.